The clone carrying this T cell receptor beta chain was seen only a few times. These data are taken from a study of blood T cell repertoires in COVID-19. Source study methods: Amplification of reference gene primers was used by the study to estimate nucleated cell counts. The data were produced by immunoSEQ multiplex PCR, yet TCRdb's version contains in-frame clones alone and is incomplete. D and trimming were read from the DNA, whereas the V and J calls and clone size are those reported in that table. The table has almost 300,000 clones, approximately 86% seen once; the top ten hold 1.3%. CDR3 size: 13 residues. V lost 2 bases and J lost 8; bases outside the gene matches: 2. Per germline, CDR1 SGHAT and CDR2 FQNNGV.

The receptor's source is a man in his 70s with acute or convalescent COVID-19. The chain carries TRBV11-2 and TRBJ1-4; 7 positions match TRBD1. Sequences were obtained from peripheral blood. CDR3 region: CASSLPGQEKLFF. CDR3 in DNA: TGTGCCAGCAGCTTACCGGGACAGGAAAAACTGTTTTTT.